These 13 T cell receptor beta chains were sequenced from one sample in a study of shared T cell receptors in the human thymus. The protocol was immunoSEQ multiplex PCR, while the TCRdb copy is restricted to in-frame clones and leaves out a portion. This table has about 660,000 clones, roughly 90% appearing once. The data also belong to a second study, concerning human thymus T cells.

The source material was thymocytes. The receptors were sampled from a boy in the first two years of life with a congenital heart defect.

The gene calls are TRBV9 and TRBJ2-1; 8 positions agree with TRBD1. Germline V gene lookup returns CDR1 SGDLS and CDR2 YYNGEE. This CDR3 region has 14 residues. The ends lost 4 bases at V and 12 bases at J; junction bases unmatched: 12. CDR3 nucleotides: TGTGCCAGCAGCATCTCCGAACAGGGGGTTCGGCAGTTCTTC. Translating gives CASSISEQGVRQFF.

This clone has a handful of counts. The V and J genes are TRBV5-4 and TRBJ2-5; TRBD2 is a possible D gene (6 bases). The germline gives CDR1 SGHNT, CDR2 YYREEE (reference sequence). The CDR3 consists of 15 residues. The germline V and J ends were trimmed by 0 bases and 6 bases, with 15 bases remaining between them. In DNA, the CDR3 is TGTGCCAGCAGCTTGGGGAGGGAAGGCCCCCAGACCCAGTACTTC. Its protein product is CASSLGREGPQTQYF.

This chain connects TRBV5-1 to TRBJ2-7; TRBD2 agrees at 9 bases. The V and J ends lost 5 bases and 3 bases, in that order; junction bases with no gene match: 6. The CDR3 totals 14 residues. Germline V gives CDR1 SGHRS, CDR2 YFSETQ. The CDR3 nucleotides are TGCGCCAGCAGGGCGGCTAGCGGGATCTACGAGCAGTACTTC. Protein product: CASRAASGIYEQYF.

The chain is built from TRBV6-1 and TRBJ2-1, with TRBD1 matching 8 bases. Per the germline V gene, CDR1 is MNHNS and CDR2 is SASEGT. This CDR3 has 15 amino acids. Losses at the gene ends were 7 bases for V and 6 bases for J; bases not matched to a gene: 11. CDR3 coding DNA: TGTGCCAGCATCCTAATAGGACAGGGAGGCAATGAGCAGTTCTTC. Translated: CASILIGQGGNEQFF.

The chain recombines TRBV9 with TRBJ2-2; D perhaps matches TRBD1 (5 bases). V lost 0 bases and J 4 bases, leaving 13 bases between the germline ends. The CDR3 sequence is 16 residues long. Germline CDR1 SGDLS, CDR2 YYNGEE. The CDR3 DNA reads TGTGCCAGCAGCGTAGAGCCAGGGTCGGGCACCGGGGAGCTGTTTTTT. Translated, it gives CASSVEPGSGTGELFF.

The chain is built from TRBV27 and TRBJ2-7; 10 nucleotides match TRBD2. Germline V gene data show CDR1 as MNHEY and CDR2 as SMNVEV (reference sequence). The V gene end was trimmed by 6 bases and the J gene end by 7 bases; junction bases not matched to a gene: 12. CDR3 length: 15 amino acids. CDR3 sequence reads: CASSPKREGQWEQYF. The CDR3 DNA reads TGTGCCAGCAGCCCTAAGCGGGAGGGCCAATGGGAGCAGTACTTC.

The rearrangement links TRBV4-3 to TRBJ2-3; 9 bases are a match to TRBD2. From germline, CDR1 is LGHNA and CDR2 YSLEER. Unmatched junction bases numbered 7, after V lost 1 base and J lost 5 bases. The CDR3 covers 16 residues. The chain's CDR3 is CASSQALAGEGDTQYF. CDR3 bases: TGCGCCAGCAGCCAAGCGTTAGCGGGAGAAGGAGATACGCAGTATTTT.

The V call is TRBV7-9, the J call TRBJ2-7, with 9 nucleotides matching TRBD2. This CDR3 spans 16 amino acids. The trim removed 5 bases at V and 1 base at J, leaving 9 bases unmatched. CDR1 is SEHNR and CDR2 is FQNEAQ in the germline V gene (reference sequence). The CDR3 loop reads CASSGNLAGRSYEQYF. The CDR3 nucleotides are TGTGCCAGCAGCGGCAATCTAGCGGGACGTTCCTACGAGCAGTACTTC.

This chain connects TRBV27 to TRBJ2-5; 12 positions match TRBD1. Trimming removed 3 bases from V and 2 bases from J; junction bases left unmatched: 19. This CDR3 spans 21 amino acids. Per the germline V gene, CDR1 is MNHEY and CDR2 is SMNVEV (reference sequence). The CDR3 coding sequence is TGTGCCAGCAGTTTTCTGGGACAGGGGGCTAGGGTAGCGGGGACTCAAGAGACCCAGTACTTC. This gives the protein CASSFLGQGARVAGTQETQYF.

The V gene is TRBV7-9, the J gene TRBJ1-2; D might be TRBD1 (5 bases). Trimming stripped 3 bases from V and 3 bases from J, with 8 bases between. This CDR3 region has 13 residues. Germline-derived CDR1 and CDR2 are SEHNR and FQNEAQ (reference sequence). The CDR3 protein is CASSFGTDYGYTF. For the CDR3, the DNA is TGTGCCAGCAGCTTTGGGACTGACTATGGCTACACCTTC.

V usage is TRBV2 and J usage is TRBJ2-7, with a possible D match to TRBD2 (6 bases). Germline CDR1 SNHLY, CDR2 FYNNEI. CDR3 length: 17 residues. Trimming pared 7 bases from V and 3 bases from J, leaving 25 bases between. Written as DNA, the CDR3 is TGTGCCAGCAAATCATGGGAGGCCCCCACGGCGTTCTACGAGCAGTACTTC. It yields the protein CASKSWEAPTAFYEQYF. The variable domain in full, with the rest retrieved from reference TRBV2 and TRBJ2-7, is EPEVTQTPSHQVTQMGQEVILRCVPISNHLYFYWYRQILGQKVEFLVSFYNNEISEKSEIFDDQFSVERPDGSNFTLKIRSTKLEDSAMYFCASKSWEAPTAFYEQYFGPGTRLTVT.

V is TRBV6-6 and J is TRBJ2-7, with 12 bases matching TRBD2. This CDR3 is 15 amino acids long. The J segment lost 1 base and the V segment lost 5 bases, leaving 3 bases of the junction unmatched. Germline-derived CDR1 and CDR2 are MNHNY and SVGAGI (reference sequence). CDR3 sequence: CASSQLAGGSYEQYF. The CDR3 DNA reads TGTGCCAGCAGTCAACTAGCGGGAGGATCCTACGAGCAGTACTTC.

V is TRBV19 and J is TRBJ2-7; the D gene is possibly TRBD2 (6 bases). The CDR3 sequence is 13 residues long. Germline V gene lookup returns CDR1 LNHDA and CDR2 SQIVND (reference sequence). Trimming took off 3 bases at V and 10 bases at J, with 16 bases between the two ends. CDR3 residues: CASSMRPGLRQYF. The CDR3 bases are TGTGCCAGTAGTATGAGACCGGGACTTCGCCAGTACTTC.